This T cell receptor beta chain was identified during a study of blood T cell repertoires in COVID-19. On the study more broadly: Spain, Italy and the United States supplied samples that represented acute and convalescent COVID-19. T cells, B-cell-depleted T cells, or PBMCs supplied cDNA or gDNA.

Original handling: By means of reference gene primer amplification, nucleated cell counts were estimated. Clones were read by immunoSEQ multiplex PCR, and TCRdb kept only the in-frame ones, dropping some. The V and J calls and clone size are taken from that table; D and trimming were inferred from the DNA. The repertoire has around 140,000 clones, about 80% of them found once; the top ten carry 1.5% to 2%. This CDR3 spans 16 amino acids. J lost 7 bases, V lost 4 bases, and 9 bases had no gene match. The germline gives CDR1 SGHTS, CDR2 YDEGEE. The clonotype comes from a human donor in a cohort sampled during active COVID-19. This sequence joins TRBV5-8 and TRBJ1-6; 9 bases fit TRBD1. The sample taken for sequencing was peripheral blood. CDR3 DNA: TGTGCCAGCAGCGACATAACCGGGACAGGGAATTCACCCCTCCACTTT. This gives the protein CASSDITGTGNSPLHF.